This T cell receptor (beta chain) was sequenced for a study of technical replicates of blood from several donors. Germline loops: CDR1 SNHLY, CDR2 FYNNEI. Trimming removed 6 bases at V and 3 bases at J, with 18 bases between. The CDR3 totals 15 residues. Sequencing was performed with immunoSEQ multiplex PCR; in TCRdb, only in-frame clones are kept and a portion is missing. The sample yields roughly 93,000 clones, under 97% seen once. The sequence came from a human donor in good health. The source material was T cells isolated from PBMCs. This chain connects TRBV2 to TRBJ2-7, with D possibly TRBD2 on 6 matching bases. CDR3 amino acids: CASRDAPGEDYEQYF. As DNA, the CDR3 is TGTGCCAGCAGAGACGCACCGGGAGAGGACTACGAGCAGTACTTC.